These T cell receptor beta chains were read from a single sample in a study of cytomegalovirus exposure and HLA in healthy donors. Some clones are missing from TCRdb's copy, which holds only in-frame ones; the method was immunoSEQ multiplex PCR. This table holds a few hundred thousand clones, roughly 80% found once. Specimen: PBMCs. These receptors were collected from a girl under 10 years old in good health and CMV-seronegative. Each CDR3 is given with its conserved first and last residue. Fields, in order: J gene, clone size, D gene, V gene, CDR3 DNA, CDR3 protein. The D gene is left open where the match is weak. Clone size appears in some rows only: once, few, many, or a class for an expanded clone.

>TRBJ2-5|.|TRBD2|TRBV6-1
TGTGCCAGCAGTGAAGGTAGCGGGGCCGAGACCCAGTACTTC
CASSEGSGAETQYF
>TRBJ2-1|.|.|TRBV12-1
TGTGCCAGCAGCCTTACCGGGACTAGCGGGGCACATGAGCAGTTCTTC
CASSLTGTSGAHEQFF
>TRBJ1-1|few|TRBD1|TRBV6-6
TGTGCCAGCAGCCCGGGACAGAGTTACACTGAAGCTTTCTTT
CASSPGQSYTEAFF
>TRBJ2-5|.|.|TRBV5-1
TGCGCCAGCAGCCCTTTAGGGTCGCTAGCAAGTGAGACCCAGTACTTC
CASSPLGSLASETQYF
>TRBJ2-5|.|TRBD1|TRBV5-4
TGTGCCAGCAGCTTGGGGGACAGGGCGGGAGAGACCCAGTACTTC
CASSLGDRAGETQYF
>TRBJ1-2|.|.|TRBV10-2
TGCGCCAGCACCACAGGGAGCTATGGCTACACCTTC
CASTTGSYGYTF
>TRBJ2-1|.|.|TRBV7-9
TGTTCCAGCAGTCCCAGGGGCGGACGCTCCTACAATGAGCAGTTCTTC
CSSSPRGGRSYNEQFF
>TRBJ2-1|.|.|TRBV7-2
TGTGCCAGCAGCTCAAAACAGGGATACAATGAGCAGTTCTTC
CASSSKQGYNEQFF
>TRBJ1-1|.|TRBD1|TRBV5-1
TGCGCCAGCAGCTTAGTGACAGGGAGGATGGGTACTGAAGCTTTCTTT
CASSLVTGRMGTEAFF
>TRBJ2-1|.|.|TRBV6-1
TGTGCCAGCAGTGAAGCTTCCGAGCGCAATGAGCAGTTCTTC
CASSEASERNEQFF
>TRBJ2-1|.|.|TRBV27
TGTGCCAGCAGTTTATTGGGCAGGCAGCAGTTCTTC
CASSLLGRQQFF
>TRBJ1-1|.|.|TRBV6-5
TGTGCCAGCAGTAGGGAGGGATCATCTGAAGCTTTCTTT
CASSREGSSEAFF
>TRBJ2-2|.|TRBD2|TRBV5-1
TGCGCCAGCACCCCATCTTCGGGGGGGAACACCGGGGAGCTGTTTTTT
CASTPSSGGNTGELFF
>TRBJ2-5|.|TRBD1|TRBV7-9
TGTGCCAGCAGCTTAGGGACAGGGGTTCGAGAGACCCAGTACTTC
CASSLGTGVRETQYF
>TRBJ2-2|.|TRBD2|TRBV6-5
TGTGCCAGCAGTTTCGGGGGGGGAACCGGGGAGCTGTTTTTT
CASSFGGGTGELFF
>TRBJ2-1|.|.|TRBV19
TGTGCCAGTAGTATCCAGGGTTTTCAGGAGCAGTTCTTC
CASSIQGFQEQFF
>TRBJ2-3|.|.|TRBV27
TGTGCCAGCAGTTTATATGTCCAGGGCTCCGCAGATACGCAGTATTTT
CASSLYVQGSADTQYF
>TRBJ2-2|.|.|TRBV7-2
TGTGCCAGCAGCTACGCCCACGGGGGGGAGCTGTTTTTT
CASSYAHGGELFF
>TRBJ2-5|.|.|TRBV7-2
TGTGCCAGCAGCCTTCAAGAGACCCAGTACTTC
CASSLQETQYF
>TRBJ2-1|few|TRBD1|TRBV9
TGTGCCAGCAGCCGGACAGGGATCGATGAGCAGTTCTTC
CASSRTGIDEQFF
>TRBJ2-5|few|TRBD2|TRBV19
TGTGCCAGTGCATTCGGACTAGCGGAGACCCAGTACTTC
CASAFGLAETQYF
>TRBJ2-7|once|TRBD1|TRBV7-8
TGTGCCAGCAGCTTAGCGTGGGGGACAGGAGTCGGCTACGAGCAGTACTTC
CASSLAWGTGVGYEQYF
>TRBJ2-2|.|.|TRBV4-2
TGTGCCAGCAGCCAAGGAGTGAACCCGGGGGAGCTGTTTTTT
CASSQGVNPGELFF
>TRBJ2-7|.|.|TRBV20-1
TGCAGTGCTAGCTACAGCTACGAGCAGTACTTC
CSASYSYEQYF
>TRBJ2-6|.|.|TRBV9
TGTGCCAGCAGCGGACAGAGCTCTGGGGCCAACGTCCTGACTTTC
CASSGQSSGANVLTF
>TRBJ1-3|.|.|TRBV28
TGTGCCAGCAGTTTAGAGGTGTACTCTGGAAACACCATATATTTT
CASSLEVYSGNTIYF
>TRBJ1-6|.|.|TRBV5-4
TGTGCCAGCAGCCCGGGTCTAGGCTTTAATTCACCCCTCCACTTT
CASSPGLGFNSPLHF
>TRBJ1-4|once|TRBD1|TRBV2
TGTGCCACAAAGCGTCGGGGGACAGTTAATGAAAAACTGTTTTTT
CATKRRGTVNEKLFF
>TRBJ1-6|.|.|TRBV6-6
TGTGCCAGCAGTTACTCCGGGGTGGGGAATTCACCCCTCCACTTT
CASSYSGVGNSPLHF
>TRBJ2-1|.|TRBD1|TRBV4-2
TGTGCCAGCAGCCAGAATTCCGGGACAGGGGGCTACAATGAGCAGTTCTTC
CASSQNSGTGGYNEQFF
>TRBJ2-7|.|.|TRBV7-3
TGTGCCAGCGGGTGGGCGGGGAAGGACGAGCAGTACTTC
CASGWAGKDEQYF
>TRBJ1-2|.|.|TRBV13
TGTGCCAGCAGCTTAAGTGGAGTTCCCTATGGCTACGCCTTC
CASSLSGVPYGYAF
>TRBJ2-7|.|TRBD1|TRBV30
TGTGCCTGGCGCAACAGGGGTTGGTCCTACGAGCAGTACTTC
CAWRNRGWSYEQYF
>TRBJ2-7|.|TRBD2|TRBV25-1
TGTGCCAGCTCCTCAGCCGGGACTAGCCTTTACTACGAGCAGTACTTC
CASSSAGTSLYYEQYF